Described below is a single T cell receptor beta chain sequence and its context. The germline V and J ends were trimmed by 3 bases and 6 bases, with 15 bases remaining between them. CDR1 and CDR2 (germline): SGHKS, YYEKEE (reference sequence). The CDR3 is 14 amino acids. This entry is derived from a study of T cell changes during pregnancy in multiple sclerosis. The method was immunoSEQ multiplex PCR; TCRdb's version includes in-frame clones alone and lacks a portion of them. The data contain approximately 44,000 clones, approximately 91% of them singletons. This receptor was identified in a female donor in good health, enrolled as a control in a pregnancy study. The chain is built from TRBV5-5 and TRBJ1-2, with unresolved D. The source was CD4+ T cells from peripheral blood mononuclear cells, collected in the second trimester of pregnancy. The CDR3 loop reads CASSSVGVGNGYTF. Written as DNA, the CDR3 is TGTGCCAGCAGCTCGGTCGGGGTCGGAAATGGCTACACCTTC.